This T cell receptor beta chain was sequenced in a study of cytomegalovirus exposure and HLA in healthy donors. Germline V gives CDR1 MDHEN, CDR2 SYDVKM. The CDR3 covers 16 residues. V was shortened by 8 bases and J by 0 bases, with 17 bases between the two germline ends. Sequencing was performed with immunoSEQ multiplex PCR; in TCRdb, only in-frame clones are kept and a portion is missing. The table lists fewer than 350,000 clones, roughly 90% of them singletons. The chain recombines TRBV28 with TRBJ1-5; D is undetermined. The sequencing input was PBMCs. This TCR came from a woman aged 18-30 years in good health and CMV-seronegative. DNA of the CDR3: TGTGCCAGCTTCCCACTCGAGTTTAATAGCAATCAGCCCCAGCATTTT. Its translation is CASFPLEFNSNQPQHF.